These 7 T cell receptor beta chains were all obtained from the same sample, sequenced in a study of blood T cell repertoires in COVID-19 (dated by TCRdb to 2020 to 2021). Library creation used the immunoSEQ multiplex PCR assay. The immuneACCESS repertoire file appears here via TCRdb, limited to in-frame rearrangements. These files lack a portion of the clones; in checked studies, under half of the deficit traces to unresolved V genes, and the cause of the others is not known. The sample yields some 260,000 clones; about 89% were counted once. The ten largest clones capture under 2.5% of the sample. The sample was PBMCs or T cells enriched from blood (not recorded which). Receptors originate from a woman aged 18 to 35 who had recovered from COVID-19.

The CDR3 bases are TGCAGCGTTGAAGGAGCGGGGACAGGGGGCCCAGAGACCCAGTACTTC. It translates to CSVEGAGTGGPETQYF. This chain joins TRBV29-1 and TRBJ2-5; 12 nucleotides line up with TRBD1. V trimming: 1 base; J trimming: 4 bases; junction bases outside the gene matches: 7. Germline CDR1 reads SQVTM; CDR2 reads ANQGSEA. This CDR3 region has 16 residues.

The J gene is TRBJ1-6, the V gene TRBV7-8; 7 nucleotides align to TRBD1. The J segment lost 7 bases and the V segment lost 7 bases, leaving 16 bases of the junction unmatched. From germline, CDR1 is SGHVS and CDR2 FQNEAQ. The CDR3 runs to 17 residues. CDR3: CASTLNLRQGENSPLHF. In DNA form, the CDR3 reads TGTGCCAGCACCCTTAATCTCCGACAGGGTGAGAATTCACCCCTCCACTTT.

On this clone: No conserved phenylalanine or tryptophan is present at the end of the CDR3, so a read error is the likely explanation. The DNA is omitted, as the CDR3 cannot be located on it reliably, and the CDR3 follows TCRdb's listing. Here the CDR3 reads CASSEALRQRDSQKYKS. The chain combines TRBV6-1 with TRBJ1-2; the table names TRBD1, a call not compared with the DNA. CDR1 and CDR2 from the germline V gene are MNHNS and SASEGT. The CDR3 contains 17 residues when both ends are counted.

This clone was counted between two and nine times. This chain uses TRBV5-1 with TRBJ1-2; 8 nucleotides agree with TRBD1. Germline V gives CDR1 SGHRS, CDR2 YFSETQ. The CDR3 runs to 11 residues. The V segment lost 4 bases and the J segment 10 bases; nucleotides outside the gene matches: 3. The CDR3 nucleotides are TGCGCCAGCAGCGGGACAGGAGTCTACACCTTC. Amino acids: CASSGTGVYTF.

CDR3 in amino acids: CASSLGRYNEQFF. Written as DNA, the CDR3 is TGTGCCAGCAGTTTAGGGCGCTACAATGAGCAGTTCTTC. The chain links TRBV28 to TRBJ2-1; D is unresolved. The germline CDR1 and CDR2 sequences are MDHEN and SYDVKM. V shed 2 bases and J shed 3 bases, with 5 bases lying between them. This CDR3 is 13 amino acids long.

The rearrangement uses TRBV14 and TRBJ1-4; TRBD1 matches 9 bases. Germline V gives CDR1 SGHDN, CDR2 FVKESK. Trimming cost V 4 bases and J 0 bases; bases outside gene matches: 6. The CDR3 loop spans 17 amino acids. The CDR3: CASSPGTGISTNEKLFF. The CDR3 coding sequence is TGTGCCAGCAGCCCTGGGACAGGGATCTCAACTAATGAAAAACTGTTTTTT.

For this clone: The sample holds other DNA sequences that translate to the same CDR3. The genes are TRBV9 and TRBJ1-2, with D possibly TRBD1 on 5 matching bases. The germline gives CDR1 SGDLS, CDR2 YYNGEE. Trimming removed 5 bases from V and 2 bases from J, with 10 bases in between. The CDR3 is 13 amino acids. Written as DNA, the CDR3 is TGTGCCAGCAGTGCAGGGTCCAACTATGGCTACACCTTC. Translation gives CASSAGSNYGYTF.